This note documents a single TCR beta chain sequence. This entry comes from a study of technical replicates of blood from a few donors. Germline V gives CDR1 MDHEN, CDR2 SYDVKM. V was trimmed by 6 bases and J by 5 bases, leaving 10 bases between them. The length of the CDR3 is 12 residues. Produced via immunoSEQ multiplex PCR; TCRdb's table is partial and in-frame only. The top ten hold about 0.26% of the sample, which has some 93,000 clones, 95% seen once. This rearrangement joins TRBV28 to TRBJ1-1; D is undetermined. The specimen was T cells isolated from PBMCs. The receptor was derived from a human donor in good health. Here the CDR3 reads CASRSPATEAFF. CDR3 nucleotide sequence: TGTGCCAGCAGGTCTCCAGCGACTGAAGCTTTCTTT.